This T cell receptor beta chain was recorded in a study of cytomegalovirus exposure and HLA in healthy donors. About the study: The 90 to 150 validation repertoires used a platform that matched the one used for the approximately 610 first-cohort repertoires, as a later analysis reported. Regarding the study as a whole: Most observed TCR sequences were rare, whereas some public TCRs were detected in many donors. Published work reported that the classifier diagnosed cytomegalovirus status with high specificity and sensitivity.

About this clone: What it binds is unknown.

Only in-frame clones appear in the TCRdb table, and some are missing; sequencing was by immunoSEQ multiplex PCR. The sample consists of 250,000 to 300,000 clones, 90% of them appearing once. The sequencing sample was made of PBMCs. The origin of this receptor is a woman aged 18-29 years in good health and CMV-seronegative.

CDR3 sequence reads: CASTGGGGGYNEQFF. CDR3 coding DNA: TGCGCCAGCACCGGTGGGGGCGGGGGCTACAATGAGCAGTTCTTC. V usage is TRBV5-1 and J usage is TRBJ2-1; TRBD2 is a possible D gene (7 bases). Trimming cost V 6 bases and J 3 bases, with 16 bases left between them. The CDR3 is made up of 15 amino acids. The V gene's germline CDR1 is SGHRS and CDR2 YFSETQ.